This TCR beta chain was captured by sequencing in a study of cytomegalovirus exposure and HLA in healthy donors. The study's findings and limits: A few chains tied to CMV proved CMV antigen-specific in vitro. Researchers reported from a later analysis that most CMV-associated TCR beta chains appeared HLA-restricted. A later analysis linked roughly 17,000 TCR beta sequences to HLA alleles at 0.05 false discovery rate.

Note on this clone: Antigen: not known.

Primers: 60 Vbeta forward and 13 Jbeta reverse. This table comes from immunoSEQ multiplex PCR, and its TCRdb copy is limited to in-frame clones, with some not included. The table for this sample gives 40,000 or so clones. The germline V gene has CDR1 SGHRS and CDR2 YFSETQ. The CDR3 covers 14 residues. With 0 bases removed from V and 2 bases from J, the gap between germline ends came to 8 bases. This chain joins TRBV5-1 and TRBJ1-1; D is ambiguous. This receptor was obtained from a male donor in good health and CMV-seronegative. The source material was PBMCs. CDR3 protein: CASSLGADNTEAFF. The CDR3 nucleotides are TGCGCCAGCAGCTTGGGGGCCGACAACACTGAAGCTTTCTTT. The entire variable domain, with the rest obtained from reference TRBV5-1 and TRBJ1-1, is as follows: KAGVTQTPRYLIKTRGQQVTLSCSPISGHRSVSWYQQTPGQGLQFLFEYFSETQRNKGNFPGRFSGRQFSNSRSEMNVSTLELGDSALYLCASSLGADNTEAFFGQGTRLTVV.